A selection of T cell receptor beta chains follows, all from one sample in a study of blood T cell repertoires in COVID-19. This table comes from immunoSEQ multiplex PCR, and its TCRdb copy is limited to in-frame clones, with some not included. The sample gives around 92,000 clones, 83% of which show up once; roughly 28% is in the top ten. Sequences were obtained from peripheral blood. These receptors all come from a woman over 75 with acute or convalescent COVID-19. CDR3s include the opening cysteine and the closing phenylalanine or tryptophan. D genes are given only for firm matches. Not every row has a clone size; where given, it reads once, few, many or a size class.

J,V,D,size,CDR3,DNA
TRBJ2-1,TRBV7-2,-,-,CASSYRDWIYNEQFF,TGTGCCAGCAGCTACCGGGACTGGATCTACAATGAGCAGTTCTTC
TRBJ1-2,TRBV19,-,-,CASSRVGYGYTF,TGTGCCAGTTCCAGGGTGGGCTATGGCTACACCTTC
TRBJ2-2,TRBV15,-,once,CATSRGGGATHTGELFF,TGTGCCACCAGCAGAGGAGGGGGGGCCACCCACACCGGGGAGCTGTTTTTT
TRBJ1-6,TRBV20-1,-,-,CSASGFLNSPLHF,TGCAGTGCTAGTGGATTTCTAAATTCACCCCTCCACTTT
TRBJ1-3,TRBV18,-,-,CASSPAGAHSGNTIYF,TGTGCCAGCTCGCCAGCGGGAGCCCACTCTGGAAACACCATATATTTT
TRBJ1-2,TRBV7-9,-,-,CASSLGQRNYGYTF,TGTGCCAGCAGCCTAGGACAGCGCAACTATGGCTACACCTTC
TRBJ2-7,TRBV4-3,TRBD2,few,CASSQEEAGGREQYF,TGCGCCAGCAGCCAAGAAGAAGCGGGGGGGCGCGAGCAGTACTTC
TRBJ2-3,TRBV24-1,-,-,CATESGQRGTDTQYF,TGTGCCACCGAATCGGGCCAGCGGGGCACAGATACGCAGTATTTT
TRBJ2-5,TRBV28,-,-,CASTEAGYQETQYF,TGTGCCAGCACCGAGGCGGGGTACCAAGAGACCCAGTACTTC
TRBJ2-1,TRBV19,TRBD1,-,CASSTTGGASNEQFF,TGTGCCAGTAGTACGACAGGGGGCGCTTCCAATGAGCAGTTCTTC
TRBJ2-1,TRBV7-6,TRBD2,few,CASSPRLAGRNEQFF,TGTGCCAGCAGCCCAAGACTAGCGGGACGCAATGAGCAGTTCTTC
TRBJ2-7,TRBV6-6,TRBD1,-,CASSLGQVPYEQYF,TGTGCCAGCAGTCTGGGACAGGTTCCCTACGAGCAGTACTTC
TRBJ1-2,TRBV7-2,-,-,CASSLSDGFYGYTF,TGTGCCAGCAGCTTAAGCGACGGATTCTATGGCTACACCTTC
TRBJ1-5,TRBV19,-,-,CASSIGGRQPQHF,TGTGCCAGTAGTATAGGGGGCCGGCAGCCCCAGCATTTT
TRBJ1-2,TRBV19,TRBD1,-,CASSPTGDYGYTF,TGTGCCAGTAGTCCCACAGGGGACTATGGCTACACCTTC
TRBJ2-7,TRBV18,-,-,CASSPPSMYEQYF,TGTGCCAGCTCACCGCCTTCTATGTACGAGCAGTACTTC
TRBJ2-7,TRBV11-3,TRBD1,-,CASSARQGARGEQYF,TGTGCCAGCAGCGCAAGACAGGGGGCGAGGGGCGAGCAGTACTTC
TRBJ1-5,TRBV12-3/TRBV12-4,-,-,CASSLRSGWPQHF,TGTGCCAGCAGTTTACGGTCGGGGTGGCCCCAGCATTTT
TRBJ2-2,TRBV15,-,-,CATSRTPGGDATGELFF,TGTGCCACCAGCAGAACCCCAGGAGGGGATGCCACCGGGGAGCTGTTTTTT
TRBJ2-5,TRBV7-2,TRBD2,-,CASSRGGTEETQYF,TGTGCCAGCAGCCGGGGAGGGACTGAAGAGACCCAGTACTTC
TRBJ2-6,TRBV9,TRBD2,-,CASSSGNPSGANVLTF,TGTGCCAGCTCCAGCGGGAACCCATCTGGGGCCAACGTCCTGACTTTC
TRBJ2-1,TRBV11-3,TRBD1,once,CASGRQGAYNEQFF,TGTGCCAGCGGTCGACAGGGGGCCTACAATGAGCAGTTCTTC
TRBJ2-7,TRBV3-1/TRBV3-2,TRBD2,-,CASSQGLAGLSYEQYF,TGTGCCAGCAGCCAAGGGCTAGCGGGCCTCTCCTACGAGCAGTACTTC
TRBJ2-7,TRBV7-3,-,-,CASSLIPTSGPEQYF,TGTGCCAGCAGCTTAATTCCCACAAGTGGGCCCGAGCAGTACTTC
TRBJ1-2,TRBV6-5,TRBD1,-,CASSTGTGYGYTF,TGTGCCAGCAGTACCGGGACAGGTTATGGCTACACCTTC
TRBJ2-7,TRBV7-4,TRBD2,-,CASSDGLAGGSLIEQYF,TGTGCCAGCAGCGACGGGCTAGCGGGAGGGTCCCTGATCGAGCAGTACTTC
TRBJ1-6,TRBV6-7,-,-,CASIREREGALHF,TGTGCCAGCATCAGAGAGAGGGAGGGGGCCCTCCACTTT
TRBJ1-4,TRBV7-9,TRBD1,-,CASSRAQGATNEKLFF,TGTGCCAGCAGCCGCGCGCAGGGGGCAACTAATGAAAAACTGTTTTTT
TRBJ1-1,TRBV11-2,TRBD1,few,CASSLDRQGLGAFF,TGTGCCAGCAGCTTAGACAGACAGGGGCTTGGAGCTTTCTTT
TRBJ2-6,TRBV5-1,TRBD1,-,CASSQDRGGPGANVLTF,TGCGCCAGCAGCCAGGACAGGGGCGGGCCTGGGGCCAACGTCCTGACTTTC
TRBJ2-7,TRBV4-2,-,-,CASSLRVSSYEQYF,TGTGCCAGCAGCCTCCGCGTGAGCTCCTACGAGCAGTACTTC
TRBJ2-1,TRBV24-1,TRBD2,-,CATSGTGTSGEMRYNEQFF,TGTGCCACCAGTGGAACCGGGACTAGCGGGGAAATGAGATACAATGAGCAGTTCTTC
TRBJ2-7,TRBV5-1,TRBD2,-,CASSLGAGVPEQYF,TGCGCCAGCAGCTTAGGAGCGGGAGTGCCCGAGCAGTACTTC
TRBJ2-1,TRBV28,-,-,CASSPGGHHEQFF,TGTGCCAGCAGTCCCGGAGGGCATCATGAGCAGTTCTTC
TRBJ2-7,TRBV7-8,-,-,CASSLGPGLVYEQYF,TGTGCCAGCAGCTTAGGCCCAGGGTTGGTCTACGAGCAGTACTTC
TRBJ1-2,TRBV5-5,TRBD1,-,CASSLDRGRGYTF,TGTGCCAGCAGCTTGGACAGGGGGCGAGGCTACACCTTC
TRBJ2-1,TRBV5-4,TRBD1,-,CASSLGQGSYNEQFF,TGTGCCAGCAGCTTAGGACAGGGATCCTACAATGAGCAGTTCTTC
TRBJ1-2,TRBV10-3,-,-,CAISDRQGFGYTF,TGTGCCATCAGTGATCGGCAGGGCTTCGGCTACACCTTC
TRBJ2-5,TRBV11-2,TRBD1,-,CASSRDRVEETQYF,TGTGCCAGCAGCCGAGACAGGGTGGAGGAGACCCAGTACTTC
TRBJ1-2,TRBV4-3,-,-,CASSQGMGGYGYTF,TGCGCCAGCAGCCAAGGGATGGGAGGGTATGGCTACACCTTC
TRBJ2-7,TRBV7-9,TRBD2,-,CASSPTGGPGDGEQYF,TGTGCCAGCAGCCCCACGGGGGGTCCCGGAGACGGCGAGCAGTACTTC
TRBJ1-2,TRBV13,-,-,CASSLVGLGIADGYTF,TGTGCCAGCAGCTTAGTAGGACTGGGTATCGCCGATGGCTACACCTTC
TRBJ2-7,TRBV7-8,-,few,CASSLRYEQYF,TGTGCCAGCAGCCTCCGCTACGAGCAGTACTTC
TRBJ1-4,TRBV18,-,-,CASSPPDRNEKLFF,TGTGCCAGCTCACCACCGGACAGAAATGAAAAACTGTTTTTT
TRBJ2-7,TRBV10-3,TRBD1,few,CAINRDSDYEQYF,TGTGCCATCAACCGGGACAGCGACTACGAGCAGTACTTC
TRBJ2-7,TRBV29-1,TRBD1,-,CSVGQGADDNEQYF,TGCAGCGTGGGACAGGGGGCTGACGATAACGAGCAGTACTTC
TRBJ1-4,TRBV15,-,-,CATKPTATNEKLFF,TGTGCCACCAAACCGACAGCAACTAATGAAAAACTGTTTTTT
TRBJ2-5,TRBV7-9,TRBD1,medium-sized,CASSSTGGQYF,TGTGCCAGCAGCTCCACAGGGGGCCAGTACTTC
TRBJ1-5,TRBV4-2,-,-,CASAAGQDNQPQHF,TGTGCCAGCGCCGCAGGGCAGGACAATCAGCCCCAGCATTTT
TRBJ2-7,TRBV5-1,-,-,CASSEGDTRGDEQYF,TGCGCCAGCAGCGAAGGGGACACGAGGGGCGACGAGCAGTACTTC
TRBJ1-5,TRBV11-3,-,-,CASSHRLAGRDGNQPQHF,TGTGCCAGCAGCCACCGCTTGGCGGGGCGAGATGGCAATCAGCCCCAGCATTTT
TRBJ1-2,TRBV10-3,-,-,CAISEWQGYGYTF,TGTGCCATCAGTGAGTGGCAGGGGTATGGCTACACCTTC
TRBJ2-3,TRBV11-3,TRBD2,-,CASSPGLATSGRTDTQYF,TGTGCCAGCAGCCCAGGGTTAGCCACCAGCGGGAGAACAGATACGCAGTATTTT
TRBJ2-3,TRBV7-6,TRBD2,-,CASSFGLAGENTDTQYF,TGTGCCAGCAGCTTCGGGCTAGCGGGAGAGAACACAGATACGCAGTATTTT
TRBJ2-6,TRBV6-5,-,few,CASSYDTSGANVLTF,TGTGCCAGCAGTTACGACACCTCTGGGGCCAACGTCCTGACTTTC